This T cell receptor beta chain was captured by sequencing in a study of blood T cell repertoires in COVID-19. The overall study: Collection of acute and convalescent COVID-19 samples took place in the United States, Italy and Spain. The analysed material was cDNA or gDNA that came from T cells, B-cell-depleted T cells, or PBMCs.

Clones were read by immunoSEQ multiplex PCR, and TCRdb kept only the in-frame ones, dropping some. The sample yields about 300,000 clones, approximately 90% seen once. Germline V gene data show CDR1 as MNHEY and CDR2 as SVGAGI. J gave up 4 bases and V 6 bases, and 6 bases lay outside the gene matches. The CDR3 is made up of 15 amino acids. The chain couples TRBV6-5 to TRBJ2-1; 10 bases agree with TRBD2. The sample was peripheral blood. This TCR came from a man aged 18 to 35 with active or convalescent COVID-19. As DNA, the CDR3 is TGTGCCAGCAGGTGGACTAGCGGAGGTTACAATGAGCAGTTCTTC. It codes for CASRWTSGGYNEQFF.